The text below deals with one T cell receptor (beta chain). Germline assignment: CDR1 MNHEY and CDR2 SVGAGI. There are 13 residues in the CDR3. V lost 6 bases to trimming and J lost 4 bases, with 13 bases between them. The sample belongs to a study of blood T cell repertoires in COVID-19. Across the study: The study drew acute and convalescent COVID-19 samples from the United States, Italy and Spain. The cDNA or gDNA used as material had been derived from T cells, B-cell-depleted T cells, or PBMCs.

A Seattle source enrolled patients during active infection and followed them longitudinally. In the study's own analysis: Reference gene primers were amplified, and this amplification served to estimate nucleated cell counts. Profiled with immunoSEQ multiplex PCR; TCRdb holds only in-frame clones, not every one. V, J and clone size were drawn from that table, and D and trimming were deduced from the DNA. The table lists 250,000 to 300,000 clones, 80% to 90% of them singletons, with 10% in the top ten. V usage is TRBV6-5 and J usage is TRBJ2-7; D unclear. The source of this sequence is a woman aged 70-85 years with COVID-19, enrolled during active disease. Sequencing was performed on peripheral blood. The CDR3 loop reads CASRSHALYEQYF. CDR3 nucleotide sequence: TGTGCCAGCAGAAGTCATGCACTTTACGAGCAGTACTTC.